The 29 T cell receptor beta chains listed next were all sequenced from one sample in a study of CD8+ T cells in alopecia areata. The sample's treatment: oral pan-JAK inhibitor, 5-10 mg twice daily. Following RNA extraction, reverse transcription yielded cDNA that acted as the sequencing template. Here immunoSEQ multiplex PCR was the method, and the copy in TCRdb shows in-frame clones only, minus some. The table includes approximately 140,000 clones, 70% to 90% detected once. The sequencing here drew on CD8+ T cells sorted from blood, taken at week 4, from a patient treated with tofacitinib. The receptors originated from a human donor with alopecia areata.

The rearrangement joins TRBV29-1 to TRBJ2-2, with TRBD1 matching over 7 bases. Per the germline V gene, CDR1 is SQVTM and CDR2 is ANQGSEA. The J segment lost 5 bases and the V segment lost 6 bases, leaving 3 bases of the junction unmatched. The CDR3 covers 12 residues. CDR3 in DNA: TGCAGCGTACAGGGGCGTACCGGGGAGCTGTTTTTT. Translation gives CSVQGRTGELFF.

CDR3 nucleotides: TGTGCCAGCAGCGTAGGGACAGCGGGAAATCAGCCCCAGCATTTT. It translates to CASSVGTAGNQPQHF. The J gene is TRBJ1-5, the V gene TRBV9, with D possibly matching TRBD1 (6 bases). V was clipped by 0 bases and J by 4 bases, with 11 bases between them. Germline loops: CDR1 SGDLS, CDR2 YYNGEE. The CDR3 runs to 15 residues.

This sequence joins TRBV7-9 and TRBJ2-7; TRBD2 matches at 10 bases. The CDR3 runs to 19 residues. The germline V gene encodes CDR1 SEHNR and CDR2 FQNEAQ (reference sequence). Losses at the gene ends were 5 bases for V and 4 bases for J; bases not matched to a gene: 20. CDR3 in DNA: TGTGCCAGCAGCCACCAGATTCTGACTAGCGGGCCTACTAGATACGAGCAGTACTTC. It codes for CASSHQILTSGPTRYEQYF. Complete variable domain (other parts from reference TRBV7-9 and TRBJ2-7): DTGVSQNPRHKITKRGQNVTFRCDPISEHNRLYWYRQTLGQGPEFLTYFQNEAQLEKSRLLSDRFSAERPKGSFSTLEIQRTEQGDSAMYLCASSHQILTSGPTRYEQYFGPGTRLTVT.

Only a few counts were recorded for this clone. The CDR3 DNA follows: TGTGCCAGCAGCGTCAGGGGGACTAGCGGGAGCACAGATACGCAGTATTTT. It encodes CASSVRGTSGSTDTQYF. The chain is built from TRBV7-6 and TRBJ2-3; TRBD2 matches 12 bases. The CDR3 is made up of 17 amino acids. Germline V gene lookup returns CDR1 SGHVS and CDR2 FNYEAQ. V shed 5 bases and J 0 bases; nucleotides not matched to a gene: 6.

CDR3 protein: CSVARGDKPEAFF. The CDR3, as DNA: TGCAGCGTTGCAAGGGGTGACAAGCCTGAAGCTTTCTTT. V usage is TRBV29-1 and J usage is TRBJ1-1, with D possibly TRBD1 on 5 matching bases. The germline gives CDR1 SQVTM, CDR2 ANQGSEA. The germline V and J ends were trimmed by 4 bases and 6 bases, with 15 bases remaining between them. There are 13 residues in the CDR3.

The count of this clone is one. The CDR3, as DNA: TGCGCCAGCAGCCACCAGCGCGATGAGCAGTTCTTC. This sequence encodes CASSHQRDEQFF. V gene TRBV4-1 combines with J gene TRBJ2-1, with D uncertain. From germline, CDR1 is MGHRA and CDR2 YSYEKL. V dropped 3 bases and J dropped 8 bases, with 8 bases sitting between them. The CDR3 runs to 12 residues.

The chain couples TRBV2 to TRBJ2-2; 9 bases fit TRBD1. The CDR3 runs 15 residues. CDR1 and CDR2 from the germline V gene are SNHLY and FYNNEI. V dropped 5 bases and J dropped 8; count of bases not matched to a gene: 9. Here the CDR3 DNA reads TGTGCCAGCAGTCCGGGACAGGGTTTCCGGGGGGAGCTGTTTTTT. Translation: CASSPGQGFRGELFF.

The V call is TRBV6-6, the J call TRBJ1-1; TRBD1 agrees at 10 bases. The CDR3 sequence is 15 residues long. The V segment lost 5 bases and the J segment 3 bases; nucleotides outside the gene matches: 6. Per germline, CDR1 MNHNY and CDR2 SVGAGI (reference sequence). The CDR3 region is CASSDSDRGHTEAFF. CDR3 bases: TGTGCCAGCAGTGACAGTGACAGGGGGCACACTGAAGCTTTCTTT.

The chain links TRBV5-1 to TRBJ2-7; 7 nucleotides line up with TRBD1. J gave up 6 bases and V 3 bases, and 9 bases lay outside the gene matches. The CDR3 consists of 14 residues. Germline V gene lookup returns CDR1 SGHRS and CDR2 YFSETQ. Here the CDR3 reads CASSYDRVNGEQYF. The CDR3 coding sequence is TGCGCCAGCAGCTACGACAGGGTCAATGGCGAGCAGTACTTC. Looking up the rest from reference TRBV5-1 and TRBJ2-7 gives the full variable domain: KAGVTQTPRYLIKTRGQQVTLSCSPISGHRSVSWYQQTPGQGLQFLFEYFSETQRNKGNFPGRFSGRQFSNSRSEMNVSTLELGDSALYLCASSYDRVNGEQYFGPGTRLTVT.

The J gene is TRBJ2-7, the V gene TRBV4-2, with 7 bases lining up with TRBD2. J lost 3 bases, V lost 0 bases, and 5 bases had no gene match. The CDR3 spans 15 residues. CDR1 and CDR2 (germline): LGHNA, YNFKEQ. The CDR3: CASSQDTSGNYEQYF. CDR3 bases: TGTGCCAGCAGCCAAGATACAAGCGGGAACTACGAGCAGTACTTC.

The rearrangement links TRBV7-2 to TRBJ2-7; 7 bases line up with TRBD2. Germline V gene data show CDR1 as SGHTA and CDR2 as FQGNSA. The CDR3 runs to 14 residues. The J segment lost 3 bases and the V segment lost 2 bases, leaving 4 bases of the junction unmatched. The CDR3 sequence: CASSLTSAVYEQYF. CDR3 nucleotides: TGTGCCAGCAGCTTAACTAGCGCCGTCTACGAGCAGTACTTC.

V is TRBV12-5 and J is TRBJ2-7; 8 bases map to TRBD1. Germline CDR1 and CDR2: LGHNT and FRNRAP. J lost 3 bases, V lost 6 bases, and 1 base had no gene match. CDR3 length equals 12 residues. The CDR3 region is CASGTGDYEQYF. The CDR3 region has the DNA TGTGCTAGTGGGACAGGGGACTACGAGCAGTACTTC.

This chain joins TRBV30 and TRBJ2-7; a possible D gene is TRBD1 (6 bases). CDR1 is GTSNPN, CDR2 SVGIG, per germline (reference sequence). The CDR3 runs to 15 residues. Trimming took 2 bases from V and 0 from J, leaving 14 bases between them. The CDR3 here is CAWSKDTGSSYEQYF. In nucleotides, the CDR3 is TGTGCCTGGAGTAAGGACACAGGGAGCTCCTACGAGCAGTACTTC.

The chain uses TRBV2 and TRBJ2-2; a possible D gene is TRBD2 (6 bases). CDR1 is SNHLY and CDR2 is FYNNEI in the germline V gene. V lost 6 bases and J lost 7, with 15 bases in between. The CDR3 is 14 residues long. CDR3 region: CASRLADPGGELFF. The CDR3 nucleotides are TGTGCCAGCAGATTAGCGGACCCGGGCGGGGAGCTGTTTTTT.

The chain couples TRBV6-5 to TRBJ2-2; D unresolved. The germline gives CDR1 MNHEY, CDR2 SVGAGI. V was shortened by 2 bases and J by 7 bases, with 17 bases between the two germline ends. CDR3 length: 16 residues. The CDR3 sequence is CASSYLAVDGLGELFF. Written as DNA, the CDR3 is TGTGCCAGCAGTTACCTGGCGGTAGATGGGCTCGGGGAGCTGTTTTTT.

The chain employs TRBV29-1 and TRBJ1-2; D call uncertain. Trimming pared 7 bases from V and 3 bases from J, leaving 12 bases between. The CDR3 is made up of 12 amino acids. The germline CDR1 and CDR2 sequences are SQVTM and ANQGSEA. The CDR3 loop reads CSGAETDYGYTF. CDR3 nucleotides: TGCAGCGGCGCGGAAACCGACTATGGCTACACCTTC.

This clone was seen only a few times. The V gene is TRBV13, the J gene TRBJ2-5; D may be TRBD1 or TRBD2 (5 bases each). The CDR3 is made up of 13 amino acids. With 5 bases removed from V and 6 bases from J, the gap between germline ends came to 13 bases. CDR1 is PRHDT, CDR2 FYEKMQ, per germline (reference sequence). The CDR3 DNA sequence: TGTGCCAGCAGCCCCGGGACGGAGAAGACCCAGTACTTC. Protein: CASSPGTEKTQYF. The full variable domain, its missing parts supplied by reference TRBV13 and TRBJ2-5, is AAGVIQSPRHLIKEKRETATLKCYPIPRHDTVYWYQQGPGQDPQFLISFYEKMQSDKGSIPDRFSAQQFSDYHSELNMSSLELGDSALYFCASSPGTEKTQYFGPGTRLLVL.

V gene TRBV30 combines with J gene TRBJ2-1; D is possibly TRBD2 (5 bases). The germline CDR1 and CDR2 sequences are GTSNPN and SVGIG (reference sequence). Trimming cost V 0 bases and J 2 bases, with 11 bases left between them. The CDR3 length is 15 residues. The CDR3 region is CAWSVAGSTYNEQFF. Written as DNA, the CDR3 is TGTGCCTGGAGTGTAGCTGGGAGTACCTACAATGAGCAGTTCTTC.

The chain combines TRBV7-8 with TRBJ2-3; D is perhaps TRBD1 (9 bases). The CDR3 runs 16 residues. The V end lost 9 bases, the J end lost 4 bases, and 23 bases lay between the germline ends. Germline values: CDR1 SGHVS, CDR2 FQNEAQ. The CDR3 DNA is TGTGCCAGTCAGAACAGGGGGCGGGAGGATTCAGATACGCAGTATTTT. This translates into CASQNRGREDSDTQYF.

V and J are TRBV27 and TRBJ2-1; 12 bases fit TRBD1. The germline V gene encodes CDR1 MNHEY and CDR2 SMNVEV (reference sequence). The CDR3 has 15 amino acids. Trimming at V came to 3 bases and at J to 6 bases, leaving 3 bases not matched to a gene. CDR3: CASSLGTGGFNEQFF. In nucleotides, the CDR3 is TGTGCCAGCAGTTTGGGGACAGGGGGCTTCAATGAGCAGTTCTTC.

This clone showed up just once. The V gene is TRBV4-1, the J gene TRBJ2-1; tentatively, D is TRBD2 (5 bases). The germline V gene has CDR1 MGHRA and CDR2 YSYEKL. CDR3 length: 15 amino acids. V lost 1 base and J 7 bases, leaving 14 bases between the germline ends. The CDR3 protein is CASSQGLAGNNEQFF. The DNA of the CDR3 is TGCGCCAGCAGCCAAGGTTTGGCGGGTAATAATGAGCAGTTCTTC.

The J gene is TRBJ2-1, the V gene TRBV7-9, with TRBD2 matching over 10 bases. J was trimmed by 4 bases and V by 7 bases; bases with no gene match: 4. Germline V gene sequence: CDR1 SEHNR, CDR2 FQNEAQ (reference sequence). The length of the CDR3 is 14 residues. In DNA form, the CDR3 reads TGTGCCAGCACCTTTAGCGGGGGGTACAATGAGCAGTTCTTC. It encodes CASTFSGGYNEQFF.

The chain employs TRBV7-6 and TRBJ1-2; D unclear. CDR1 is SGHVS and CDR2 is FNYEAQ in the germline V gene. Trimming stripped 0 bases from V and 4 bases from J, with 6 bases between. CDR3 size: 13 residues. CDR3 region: CASSLALTYGYTF. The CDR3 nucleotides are TGTGCCAGCAGCTTAGCGCTAACCTATGGCTACACCTTC.

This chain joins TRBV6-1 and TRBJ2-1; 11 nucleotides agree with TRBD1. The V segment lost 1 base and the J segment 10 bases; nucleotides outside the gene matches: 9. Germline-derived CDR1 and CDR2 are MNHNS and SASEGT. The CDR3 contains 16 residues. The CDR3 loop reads CASSEERDRGRDEQFF. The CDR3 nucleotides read TGTGCCAGCAGTGAAGAAAGGGACAGGGGGAGAGACGAGCAGTTCTTC.

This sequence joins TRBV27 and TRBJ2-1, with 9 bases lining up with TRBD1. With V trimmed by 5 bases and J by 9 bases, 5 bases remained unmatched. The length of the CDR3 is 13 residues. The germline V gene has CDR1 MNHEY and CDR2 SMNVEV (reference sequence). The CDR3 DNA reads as TGTGCCAGCAGTCACGGGACAGGGACTGAGCAGTTCTTC. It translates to CASSHGTGTEQFF.

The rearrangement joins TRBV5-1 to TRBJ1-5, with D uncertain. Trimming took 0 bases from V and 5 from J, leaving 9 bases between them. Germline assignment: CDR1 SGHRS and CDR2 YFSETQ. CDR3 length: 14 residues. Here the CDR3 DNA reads TGCGCCAGCAGCTTGGAAGGGTCGGATCAGCCCCAGCATTTT. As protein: CASSLEGSDQPQHF.

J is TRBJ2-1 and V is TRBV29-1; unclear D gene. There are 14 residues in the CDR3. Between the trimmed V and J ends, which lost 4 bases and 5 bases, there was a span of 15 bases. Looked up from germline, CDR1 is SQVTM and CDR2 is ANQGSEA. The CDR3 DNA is TGCAGCGTTGTACCCCCGCGGCCCGACAATGAGCAGTTCTTC. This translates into CSVVPPRPDNEQFF.

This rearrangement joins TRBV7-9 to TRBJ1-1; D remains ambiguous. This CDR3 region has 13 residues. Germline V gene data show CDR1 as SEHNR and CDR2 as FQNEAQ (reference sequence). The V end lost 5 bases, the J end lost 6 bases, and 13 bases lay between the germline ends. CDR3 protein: CASSLTSGPEAFF. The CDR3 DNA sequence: TGTGCCAGCAGCCTTACCAGTGGTCCTGAAGCTTTCTTT.

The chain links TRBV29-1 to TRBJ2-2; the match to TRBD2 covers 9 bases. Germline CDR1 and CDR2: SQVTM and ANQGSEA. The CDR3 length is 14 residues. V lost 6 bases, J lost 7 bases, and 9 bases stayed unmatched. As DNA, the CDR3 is TGCAGCGTGCCGCTAGCGGGAACGGGCGGGGAGCTGTTTTTT. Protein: CSVPLAGTGGELFF.